This TCR beta chain was sequenced in a study of response to subunit inactivated influenza vaccine. TCRdb fed the RT-PCR reads into MiXCR, producing one record per CDR3 protein. The table lists under 800,000 distinct CDR3 sequences, about 14% of them singletons. Germline loops: CDR1 LGHNA, CDR2 YSLEER. Trimming cost V 0 bases and J 7 bases; bases outside gene matches: 16. The CDR3 runs to 20 residues. Concerning this clonotype itself: Its antigen is undetermined.

Study outcomes and limitations: Each seasonal influenza vaccination, the authors suggested, recruits few new T cells.

The sample here was PBMCs from blood, taken 14 to 15 days before vaccination. This sequence joins TRBV4-3 and TRBJ2-1; the match to TRBD2 covers 12 bases. This TCR came from a man over 45 who received an inactivated influenza vaccine. The CDR3 here is CASSQDFGVTLAGGPNEQFF. The DNA for the CDR3 is TGCGCCAGCAGCCAAGATTTTGGGGTAACCCTAGCGGGAGGGCCGAATGAGCAGTTCTTC.